Shown below are 21 T cell receptor beta chains from a single sample sequenced in a study of cytomegalovirus exposure and HLA in healthy donors. The PCR used 60 Vbeta and 13 Jbeta primers. Sequencing was performed with immunoSEQ multiplex PCR; in TCRdb, only in-frame clones are kept and a portion is missing. This repertoire includes over 55,000 clones. Material for sequencing was PBMCs. These receptors all stem from a boy between 10 and 17 years old in good health and CMV-seronegative.

The chain employs TRBV27 and TRBJ2-1; 8 bases map to TRBD1. CDR3 size: 17 residues. The germline gives CDR1 MNHEY, CDR2 SMNVEV (reference sequence). Trimming removed 3 bases from V and 3 bases from J; junction bases left unmatched: 10. CDR3 sequence (DNA): TGTGCCAGCAGTTTTACACCAGGGGGCTCCGACTACAATGAGCAGTTCTTC. This gives the protein CASSFTPGGSDYNEQFF.

CDR3 bases: TGTGCCAGCAGTTACCTTGGGTCGGGGGGAGCCTACGAGCAGTACTTC. This sequence encodes CASSYLGSGGAYEQYF. The chain uses TRBV6-5 and TRBJ2-7, with 7 nucleotides matching TRBD2. The CDR3 is made up of 16 amino acids. Germline assignment: CDR1 MNHEY and CDR2 SVGAGI. Germline trimming cut 2 bases from V and 2 bases from J; bases unmatched to any gene: 9.

The chain has TRBV6-5 and TRBJ2-7; the match to TRBD1 covers 9 bases. Germline-derived CDR1 and CDR2 are MNHEY and SVGAGI. This CDR3 has 15 residues. The ends lost 2 bases at V and 4 bases at J; junction bases unmatched: 6. CDR3 nucleotides: TGTGCCAGCAGTTACGGACCGGGACAGGGATACGAGCAGTACTTC. This codes for CASSYGPGQGYEQYF.

The CDR3 DNA is TGTGCCTGGAGTGAAGGCCCCTTCCGGGTCCAGTACTTC. Protein sequence: CAWSEGPFRVQYF. The genes are TRBV30 and TRBJ2-5; no definite D call. Germline CDR1 reads GTSNPN; CDR2 reads SVGIG (reference sequence). Trimming removed 1 base at V and 10 bases at J, with 16 bases between. This CDR3 has 13 amino acids. The variable domain in full, completed from reference TRBV30 and TRBJ2-5, reads SQTIHQWPATLVQPVGSPLSLECTVEGTSNPNLYWYRQAAGRGLQLLFYSVGIGQISSEVPQNLSASRPQDRQFILSSKKLLLSDSGFYLCAWSEGPFRVQYFGPGTRLLVL.

This rearrangement joins TRBV19 to TRBJ1-1, with TRBD1 identical over 7 bases. Germline loops: CDR1 LNHDA, CDR2 SQIVND (reference sequence). J was trimmed by 5 bases and V by 2 bases; bases with no gene match: 11. CDR3 length equals 16 residues. This CDR3 reads CASSIPFRQGGTEAFF. CDR3 DNA sequence: TGTGCCAGTAGTATACCCTTCAGACAGGGCGGAACTGAAGCTTTCTTT.

The rearrangement uses TRBV5-1 and TRBJ1-5, with D possibly being TRBD1 (5 bases). V was shortened by 2 bases and J by 2 bases, with 11 bases between the two germline ends. The CDR3 length is 15 residues. Germline loops: CDR1 SGHRS, CDR2 YFSETQ. The CDR3 DNA reads TGCGCCAGCAGCTTACAGGACCCCGGCAATCAGCCCCAGCATTTT. This sequence encodes CASSLQDPGNQPQHF. The entire variable domain, with the rest obtained from reference TRBV5-1 and TRBJ1-5, is as follows: KAGVTQTPRYLIKTRGQQVTLSCSPISGHRSVSWYQQTPGQGLQFLFEYFSETQRNKGNFPGRFSGRQFSNSRSEMNVSTLELGDSALYLCASSLQDPGNQPQHFGDGTRLSIL.

V usage is TRBV9 and J usage is TRBJ2-2; 7 nucleotides align to TRBD2. Unmatched junction bases numbered 4, after V lost 1 base and J lost 7 bases. The CDR3 has 14 residues. CDR1 is SGDLS and CDR2 is YYNGEE in the germline V gene. The CDR3 DNA sequence: TGTGCCAGCAGCGTAACCAGCGGGAACGGGGAGCTGTTTTTT. Amino acid sequence: CASSVTSGNGELFF. The whole variable domain, remainder taken from reference TRBV9 and TRBJ2-2, is DSGVTQTPKHLITATGQRVTLRCSPRSGDLSVYWYQQSLDQGLQFLIQYYNGEERAKGNILERFSAQQFPDLHSELNLSSLELGDSALYFCASSVTSGNGELFFGEGSRLTVL.

The gene calls are TRBV9 and TRBJ2-1; 11 nucleotides match TRBD2. This CDR3 is built from 17 residues. Germline V lookup: CDR1 SGDLS, CDR2 YYNGEE. The trim removed 0 bases at V and 7 bases at J, leaving 9 bases unmatched. The CDR3 DNA is TGTGCCAGCAGCGTAGATCCACTAGCGGGAGTGAAAAATGAGCAGTTCTTC. Residues: CASSVDPLAGVKNEQFF.

The chain carries TRBV2 and TRBJ2-5, with D possibly TRBD1 on 6 matching bases. This CDR3 has 14 residues. The germline CDR1 and CDR2 sequences are SNHLY and FYNNEI. V lost 4 bases and J 3 bases, leaving 12 bases between the germline ends. CDR3 sequence (DNA): TGTGCCAGCAGTGGGGACATAGGGGAAGAGACCCAGTACTTC. It specifies CASSGDIGEETQYF.

CDR3 DNA: TGCGGAACTTCGCCAGGGACAGGGGTGAGCGAGCAGTACTTC. This translates into CGTSPGTGVSEQYF. The chain carries TRBV29-1 and TRBJ2-7, with 10 bases aligning to TRBD1. The V gene's germline CDR1 is SQVTM and CDR2 ANQGSEA. This CDR3 spans 14 amino acids.

This chain uses TRBV9 with TRBJ2-5, with 7 bases that match TRBD2. The CDR3 runs to 16 residues. Germline V gives CDR1 SGDLS, CDR2 YYNGEE. Trimming took 4 bases from V and 5 from J; bases not matched to a gene: 14. In DNA form, the CDR3 reads TGTGCCAGCAGCTCTGGACTAGATCGCTTCGGGGAGACCCAGTACTTC. It codes for CASSSGLDRFGETQYF.

V usage is TRBV5-1 and J usage is TRBJ2-5; 9 bases are a match to TRBD1. The J call may be incorrect, as the DNA end agrees better with TRBJ2-7. The germline gives CDR1 SGHRS, CDR2 YFSETQ. This CDR3 region has 15 residues. The CDR3 bases are TGCGCCAGCAGCTTTACTGGGACAGGGTCCTACGAGCAGTACTTC. Translating it yields CASSFTGTGSYEQYF.

V gene TRBV7-6 combines with J gene TRBJ1-1, with TRBD1 identical over 9 bases. Germline lookup yields CDR1 SGHVS and CDR2 FNYEAQ. The CDR3 is 14 amino acids. V was clipped by 2 bases and J by 8 bases; unmatched bases: 6. The CDR3 is CASSLKGQGTEAFF. The CDR3 nucleotides are TGTGCCAGCAGCTTAAAGGGACAGGGAACCGAAGCTTTCTTT.

This sequence joins TRBV5-1 and TRBJ1-5, with D tentatively TRBD1 (5 bases). Germline values: CDR1 SGHRS, CDR2 YFSETQ. CDR3 size: 15 residues. V dropped 4 bases and J dropped 5 bases, with 16 bases sitting between them. The DNA for the CDR3 is TGCGCCAGCAGCCTAAACGACAGAAAAGATCAGCCCCAGCATTTT. Protein: CASSLNDRKDQPQHF.

The chain uses TRBV6-5 and TRBJ1-1; D is unresolved. Germline CDR1 MNHEY, CDR2 SVGAGI. CDR3 length equals 14 residues. V lost 2 bases and J 6 bases, leaving 13 bases between the germline ends. Written as DNA, the CDR3 is TGTGCCAGCAGTTACATCGGCGGAGGCCCTGAAGCTTTCTTT. This encodes CASSYIGGGPEAFF.

The rearrangement links TRBV19 to TRBJ1-5; unclear D gene. Germline V CDR1 and CDR2: LNHDA, SQIVND (reference sequence). The germline V and J ends were trimmed by 6 bases and 5 bases, with 17 bases remaining between them. This CDR3 region has 15 residues. CDR3 loop: CASSLKGGGDQPQHF. The CDR3 DNA sequence: TGTGCCAGTAGCCTAAAGGGAGGAGGTGATCAGCCCCAGCATTTT.

This sequence joins TRBV6-6 and TRBJ1-4; D call uncertain. Germline assignment: CDR1 MNHNY and CDR2 SVGAGI (reference sequence). Trimming took 7 bases from V and 7 from J, leaving 16 bases between them. This CDR3 has 14 amino acids. Here the CDR3 reads CASTSRERGEKLFF. Written as DNA, the CDR3 is TGTGCCAGCACTTCGAGAGAACGGGGTGAAAAACTGTTTTTT.

This chain uses TRBV27 with TRBJ1-5, with D possibly being TRBD1 (5 bases). The CDR3 spans 14 residues. Germline CDR1 MNHEY, CDR2 SMNVEV (reference sequence). V lost 2 bases to trimming and J lost 7 bases, with 12 bases between them. The CDR3 here is CASSLVGGYQPQHF. The DNA for the CDR3 is TGTGCCAGCAGTTTAGTGGGGGGGTACCAGCCCCAGCATTTT.

The rearrangement links TRBV1 to TRBJ2-7; TRBD1 is the table's D call and was not checked against the DNA. TRBV1 is classified as a pseudogene. The CDR3 has 14 residues. The CDR3 bases are TGCACCAACACGCTATACACAGGGGTTGACGAGCAGTACTTC. Its protein is CTNTLYTGVDEQYF.

This rearrangement joins TRBV10-1 to TRBJ2-7; TRBD1 is a possible D gene (6 bases). The V and J ends lost 1 base and 0 bases respectively, with 13 bases between them. Germline lookup yields CDR1 WNHNN and CDR2 SYGVQD (reference sequence). This CDR3 comprises 16 residues. The CDR3 region is CASSELQGARSYEQYF. The CDR3 bases are TGCGCCAGCAGTGAGTTACAGGGCGCCCGCTCCTACGAGCAGTACTTC.

This sequence joins TRBV4-2 and TRBJ1-2; D is possibly TRBD1 (5 bases). This CDR3 is 17 amino acids long. The germline V gene has CDR1 LGHNA and CDR2 YNFKEQ. V was shortened by 0 bases and J by 4 bases, with 18 bases between the two germline ends. CDR3: CASSQESPGTGAYGYTF. The CDR3 bases are TGTGCCAGCAGCCAAGAATCACCCGGGACGGGAGCCTATGGCTACACCTTC.